The 10 T cell receptor beta chains in this list originate from one sample, sequenced in a study of T cell changes during pregnancy in multiple sclerosis (dated by TCRdb to about 2019). Libraries were made using the immunoSEQ multiplex PCR assay. As stored in TCRdb, this immuneACCESS dataset retains in-frame rearrangements with V and J assigned. A fraction of the clones does not appear; measured against another copy, unresolved V genes explain less than half of the discrepancy, and the remainder lacks a known reason. The sample table shows 30,000 to 40,000 clones, and around 93% are seen once. 2.5% to 3.5% of the sample rests with the top ten. The source material was CD4+ T cells from peripheral blood mononuclear cells, sampled in the third trimester of pregnancy. These TCRs come from a female donor in good health, enrolled as a control in a pregnancy study.

The rearrangement uses TRBV5-4 and TRBJ1-4, with 7 bases fitting TRBD1. Losses at the gene ends were 4 bases for V and 5 bases for J; bases not matched to a gene: 5. Germline V gene sequence: CDR1 SGHNT, CDR2 YYREEE (reference sequence). This CDR3 has 14 amino acids. Here the CDR3 DNA reads TGTGCCAGCAGCCAGGGACAGCTAAATGAAAAACTGTTTTTT. It encodes CASSQGQLNEKLFF.

The chain is built from TRBV6-5 and TRBJ1-2; D remains unclear. V lost 2 bases to trimming and J lost 2 bases, with 12 bases between them. Germline CDR1 MNHEY, CDR2 SVGAGI. CDR3 length: 15 residues. Here the CDR3 DNA reads TGTGCCAGCAGTTACGGCCCCCCGGAGAACTATGGCTACACCTTC. Protein: CASSYGPPENYGYTF.

This chain uses TRBV2 with TRBJ1-2, with D possibly TRBD1 on 5 matching bases. CDR1 SNHLY and CDR2 FYNNEI come from the germline V gene. The CDR3 has 12 amino acids. V shed 8 bases and J shed 8 bases, with 15 bases lying between them. CDR3 amino acids: CASVGGSKGYTF. The CDR3, as DNA: TGTGCCAGCGTGGGGGGGTCGAAAGGCTACACCTTC.

This chain uses TRBV18 with TRBJ2-4; D uncertain. Trimming shortened V by 3 bases and J by 8 bases, and 11 bases separated the two germline ends. Germline V CDR1 and CDR2: KGHSH, LQKENI. The CDR3 is 13 residues long. The CDR3 sequence is CASSPRIQDIQYF. The CDR3 nucleotides read TGTGCCAGCTCACCTAGAATCCAGGACATTCAGTACTTC. The full variable domain, completed using reference TRBV18 and TRBJ2-4, is NAGVMQNPRHLVRRRGQEARLRCSPMKGHSHVYWYRQLPEEGLKFMVYLQKENIIDESGMPKERFSAEFPKEGPSILRIQQVVRGDSAAYFCASSPRIQDIQYFGAGTRLSVL.

The chain joins TRBV6-4 to TRBJ1-2, with a tentative D call TRBD1 (6 bases). The ends were cut back, 6 bases at V and 10 bases at J, with 21 bases in the middle. The CDR3 length is 14 residues. Germline CDR1 reads MRHNA; CDR2 reads SNTAGT. The CDR3 is CASRTPGTTNVYTF. In DNA form, the CDR3 reads TGTGCCAGCAGAACCCCCGGGACAACCAACGTCTACACCTTC.

The gene calls are TRBV30 and TRBJ2-1; 7 positions match TRBD2. CDR1 is GTSNPN and CDR2 is SVGIG in the germline V gene (reference sequence). Trimming at V came to 4 bases and at J to 6 bases, leaving 9 bases not matched to a gene. The CDR3 runs 14 residues. The CDR3 region is CAWISGSHFNEQFF. The CDR3 DNA reads as TGTGCCTGGATTAGCGGGTCCCACTTCAATGAGCAGTTCTTC.

The rearrangement uses TRBV11-2 and TRBJ2-7, with a weak D call TRBD2 (6 bases). V was cut by 2 bases and J by 0 bases, with 14 bases left in between. Germline lookup yields CDR1 SGHAT and CDR2 FQNNGV. The CDR3 contains 16 residues. The CDR3 sequence is CASSLIGGASSYEQYF. CDR3 nucleotide sequence: TGTGCCAGCAGCTTAATTGGCGGGGCGAGCTCCTACGAGCAGTACTTC.

This chain uses TRBV2 with TRBJ2-1; 13 positions match TRBD2. CDR3 length equals 17 residues. V trimming: 6 bases; J trimming: 0 bases; junction bases outside the gene matches: 5. Germline V lookup: CDR1 SNHLY, CDR2 FYNNEI. DNA for the CDR3: TGTGCCAGCAGGACTAGCGGGAGGTCGAGCTCCTACAATGAGCAGTTCTTC. Its protein product is CASRTSGRSSSYNEQFF.

V gene TRBV5-1 combines with J gene TRBJ2-6, with TRBD1 as a possible D gene (7 bases). Germline CDR1 reads SGHRS; CDR2 reads YFSETQ. This CDR3 region has 16 residues. Trimming took 5 bases from V and 0 from J, leaving 12 bases between them. The CDR3 coding sequence is TGCGCCAGCAGGCGGGGACAGAGCTCTGGGGCCAACGTCCTGACTTTC. It yields the protein CASRRGQSSGANVLTF. Using reference TRBV5-1 and TRBJ2-6 for the parts outside the CDR3, the full variable domain is KAGVTQTPRYLIKTRGQQVTLSCSPISGHRSVSWYQQTPGQGLQFLFEYFSETQRNKGNFPGRFSGRQFSNSRSEMNVSTLELGDSALYLCASRRGQSSGANVLTFGAGSRLTVL.

The rearrangement joins TRBV10-1 to TRBJ2-3; 9 nucleotides agree with TRBD1. The V gene's germline CDR1 is WNHNN and CDR2 SYGVQD (reference sequence). This CDR3 has 16 residues. The trim removed 1 base at V and 6 bases at J, leaving 8 bases unmatched. CDR3: CASSEWGQGLGDTQYF. Written as DNA, the CDR3 is TGCGCCAGCAGTGAGTGGGGACAGGGCCTGGGGGATACGCAGTATTTT.